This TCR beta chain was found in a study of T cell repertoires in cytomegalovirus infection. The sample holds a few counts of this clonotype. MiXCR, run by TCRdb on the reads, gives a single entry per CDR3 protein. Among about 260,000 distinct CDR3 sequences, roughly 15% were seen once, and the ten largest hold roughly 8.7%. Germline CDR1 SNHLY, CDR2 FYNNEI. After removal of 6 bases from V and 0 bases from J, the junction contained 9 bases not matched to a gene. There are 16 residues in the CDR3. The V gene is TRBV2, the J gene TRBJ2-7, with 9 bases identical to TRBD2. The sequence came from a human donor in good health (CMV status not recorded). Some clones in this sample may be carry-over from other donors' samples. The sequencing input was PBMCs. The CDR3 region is CASRETSGGSSYEQYF. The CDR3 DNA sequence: TGTGCCAGCAGGGAGACTAGCGGTGGGAGCTCCTACGAGCAGTACTTC.